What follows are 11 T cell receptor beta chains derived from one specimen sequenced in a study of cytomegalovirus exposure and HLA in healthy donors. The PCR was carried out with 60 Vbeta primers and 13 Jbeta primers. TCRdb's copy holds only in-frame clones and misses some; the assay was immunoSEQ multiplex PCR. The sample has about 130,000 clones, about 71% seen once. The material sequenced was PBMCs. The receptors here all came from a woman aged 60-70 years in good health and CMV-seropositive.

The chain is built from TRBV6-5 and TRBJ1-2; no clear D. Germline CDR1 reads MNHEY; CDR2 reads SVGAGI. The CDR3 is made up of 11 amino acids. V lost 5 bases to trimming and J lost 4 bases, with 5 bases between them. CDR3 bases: TGTGCCAGCAGTGAGTCCTATGGCTACACCTTC. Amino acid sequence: CASSESYGYTF.

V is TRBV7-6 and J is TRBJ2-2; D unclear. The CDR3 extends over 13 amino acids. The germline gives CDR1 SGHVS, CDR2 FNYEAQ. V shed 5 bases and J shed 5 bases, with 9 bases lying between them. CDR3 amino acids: CASSPTETGELFF. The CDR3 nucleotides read TGTGCCAGCAGCCCTACAGAGACCGGGGAGCTGTTTTTT.

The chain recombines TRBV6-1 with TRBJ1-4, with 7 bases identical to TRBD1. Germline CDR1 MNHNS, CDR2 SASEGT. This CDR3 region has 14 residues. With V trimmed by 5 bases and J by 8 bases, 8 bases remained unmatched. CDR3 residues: CASSRDRGGEKLFF. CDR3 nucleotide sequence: TGTGCCAGCAGTAGGGACAGAGGAGGAGAAAAACTGTTTTTT.

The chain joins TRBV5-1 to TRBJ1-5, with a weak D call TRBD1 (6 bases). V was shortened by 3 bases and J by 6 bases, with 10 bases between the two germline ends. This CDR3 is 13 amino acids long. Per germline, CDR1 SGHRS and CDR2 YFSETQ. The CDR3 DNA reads TGCGCCAGCAGCTCCGAGACAGGTCAGCCCCAGCATTTT. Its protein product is CASSSETGQPQHF.

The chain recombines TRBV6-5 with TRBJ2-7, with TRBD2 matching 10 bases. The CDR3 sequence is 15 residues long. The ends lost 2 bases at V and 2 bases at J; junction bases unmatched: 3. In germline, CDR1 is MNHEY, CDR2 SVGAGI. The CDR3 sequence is CASSYGAGGPYEQYF. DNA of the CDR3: TGTGCCAGCAGTTACGGAGCGGGAGGGCCCTACGAGCAGTACTTC.

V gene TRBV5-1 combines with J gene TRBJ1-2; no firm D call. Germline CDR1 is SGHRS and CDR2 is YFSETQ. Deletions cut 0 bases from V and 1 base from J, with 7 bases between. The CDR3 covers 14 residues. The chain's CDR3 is CASSLGASNYGYTF. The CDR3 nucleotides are TGCGCCAGCAGCTTGGGGGCCAGTAACTATGGCTACACCTTC. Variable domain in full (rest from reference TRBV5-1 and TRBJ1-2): KAGVTQTPRYLIKTRGQQVTLSCSPISGHRSVSWYQQTPGQGLQFLFEYFSETQRNKGNFPGRFSGRQFSNSRSEMNVSTLELGDSALYLCASSLGASNYGYTFGSGTRLTVV.

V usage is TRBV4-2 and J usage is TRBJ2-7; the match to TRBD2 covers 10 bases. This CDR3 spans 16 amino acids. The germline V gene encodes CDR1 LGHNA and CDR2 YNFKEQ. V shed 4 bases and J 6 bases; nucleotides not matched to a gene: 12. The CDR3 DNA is TGTGCCAGCAGCCTGGTAGAAAGCGGGAGGGCCGTCGAGCAGTACTTC. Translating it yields CASSLVESGRAVEQYF.

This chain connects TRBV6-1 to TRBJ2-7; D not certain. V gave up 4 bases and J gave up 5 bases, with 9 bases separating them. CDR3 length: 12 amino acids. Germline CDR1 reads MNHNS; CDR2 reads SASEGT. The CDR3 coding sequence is TGTGCCAGCAGTGCCTACTCGGACGAGCAGTACTTC. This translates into CASSAYSDEQYF.

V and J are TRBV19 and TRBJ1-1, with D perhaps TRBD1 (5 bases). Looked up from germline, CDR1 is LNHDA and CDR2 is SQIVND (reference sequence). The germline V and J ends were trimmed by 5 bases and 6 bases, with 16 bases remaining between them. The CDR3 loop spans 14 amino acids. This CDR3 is CASSGGLPGAEAFF. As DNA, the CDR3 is TGTGCCAGTAGTGGGGGACTGCCCGGGGCTGAAGCTTTCTTT. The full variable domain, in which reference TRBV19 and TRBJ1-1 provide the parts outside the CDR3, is DGGITQSPKYLFRKEGQNVTLSCEQNLNHDAMYWYRQDPGQGLRLIYYSQIVNDFQKGDIAEGYSVSREKKESFPLTVTSAQKNPTAFYLCASSGGLPGAEAFFGQGTRLTVV.

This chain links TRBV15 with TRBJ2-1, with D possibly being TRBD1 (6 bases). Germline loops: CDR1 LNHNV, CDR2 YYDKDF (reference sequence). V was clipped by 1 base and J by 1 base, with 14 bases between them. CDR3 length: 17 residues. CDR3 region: CATSRGQGGRSYNEQFF. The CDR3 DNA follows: TGTGCCACCAGCAGAGGGCAAGGGGGTAGGTCCTACAATGAGCAGTTCTTC.

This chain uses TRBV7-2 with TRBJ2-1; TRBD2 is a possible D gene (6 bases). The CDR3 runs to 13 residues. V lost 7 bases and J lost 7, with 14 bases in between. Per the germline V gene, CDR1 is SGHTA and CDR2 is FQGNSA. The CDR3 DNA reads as TGTGCCAGCACCCCAGGTGGGGGGAATGAGCAGTTCTTC. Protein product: CASTPGGGNEQFF.